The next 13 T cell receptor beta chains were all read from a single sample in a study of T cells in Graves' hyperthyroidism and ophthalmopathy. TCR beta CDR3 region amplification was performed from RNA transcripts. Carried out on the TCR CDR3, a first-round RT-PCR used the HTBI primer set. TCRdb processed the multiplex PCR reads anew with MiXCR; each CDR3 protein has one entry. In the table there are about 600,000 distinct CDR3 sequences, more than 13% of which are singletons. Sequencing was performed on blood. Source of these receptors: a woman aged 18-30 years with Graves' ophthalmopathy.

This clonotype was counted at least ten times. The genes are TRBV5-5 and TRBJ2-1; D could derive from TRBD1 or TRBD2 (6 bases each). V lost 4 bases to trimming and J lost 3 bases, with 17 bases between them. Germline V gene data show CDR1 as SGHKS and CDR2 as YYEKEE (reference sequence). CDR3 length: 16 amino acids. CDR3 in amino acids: CASSLYGKGGYNEQFF. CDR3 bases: TGTGCCAGCAGCCTCTACGGGAAGGGGGGCTACAATGAGCAGTTCTTC.

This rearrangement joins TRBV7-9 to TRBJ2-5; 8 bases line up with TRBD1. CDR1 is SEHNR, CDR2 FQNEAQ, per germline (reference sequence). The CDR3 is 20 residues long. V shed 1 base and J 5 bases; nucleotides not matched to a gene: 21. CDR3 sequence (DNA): TGTGCCAGCAGCTTAGGTTCCCCCCGGACAGGGTCATGGGCAAGCGAGACCCAGTACTTC. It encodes CASSLGSPRTGSWASETQYF.

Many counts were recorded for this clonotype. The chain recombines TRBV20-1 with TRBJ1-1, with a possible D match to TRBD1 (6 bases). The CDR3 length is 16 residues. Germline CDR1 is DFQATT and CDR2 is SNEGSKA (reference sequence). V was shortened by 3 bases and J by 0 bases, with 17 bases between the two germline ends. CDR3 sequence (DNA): TGCAGTGCTAGCTACCAAATGGGGGGCTTGAACACTGAAGCTTTCTTT. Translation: CSASYQMGGLNTEAFF.

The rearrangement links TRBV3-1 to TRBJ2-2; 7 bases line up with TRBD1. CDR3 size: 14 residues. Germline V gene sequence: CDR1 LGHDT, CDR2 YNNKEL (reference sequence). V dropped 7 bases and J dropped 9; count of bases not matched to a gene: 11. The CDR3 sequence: CASTQWTGRRELFF. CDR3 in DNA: TGTGCCAGCACGCAATGGACAGGTCGGAGGGAGCTGTTTTTT.

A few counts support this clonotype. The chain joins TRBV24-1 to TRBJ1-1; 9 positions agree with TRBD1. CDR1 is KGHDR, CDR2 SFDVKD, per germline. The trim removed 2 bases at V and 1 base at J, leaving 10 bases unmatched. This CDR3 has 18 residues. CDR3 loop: CATSDSGTQGARNTEAFF. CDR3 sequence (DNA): TGTGCCACCAGTGATTCGGGGACACAGGGGGCCCGGAACACTGAAGCTTTCTTT.

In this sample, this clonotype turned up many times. CDR3 amino acids: CASRSRIGKYGYTF. CDR3 bases: TGTGCCAGTAGATCAAGGATTGGTAAATATGGCTACACCTTC. This chain connects TRBV19 to TRBJ1-2; D unclear. Trimming took off 6 bases at V and 5 bases at J, with 16 bases between the two ends. The CDR3 loop spans 14 amino acids. Germline loops: CDR1 LNHDA, CDR2 SQIVND (reference sequence).

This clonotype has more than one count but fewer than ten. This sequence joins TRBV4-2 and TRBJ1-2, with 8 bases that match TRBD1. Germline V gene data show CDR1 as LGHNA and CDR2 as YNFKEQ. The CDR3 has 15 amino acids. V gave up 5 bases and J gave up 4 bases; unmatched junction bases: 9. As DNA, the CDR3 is TGTGCCAGCAGCTCTCGACAGGGGCGAATCTATGGCTACACCTTC. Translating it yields CASSSRQGRIYGYTF.

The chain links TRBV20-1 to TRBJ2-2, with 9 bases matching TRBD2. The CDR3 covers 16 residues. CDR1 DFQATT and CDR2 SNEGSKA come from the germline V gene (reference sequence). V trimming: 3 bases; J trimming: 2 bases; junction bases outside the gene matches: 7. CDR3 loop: CSASAVAGDNTGELFF. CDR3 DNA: TGCAGTGCTAGTGCGGTAGCGGGAGATAACACCGGGGAGCTGTTTTTT.

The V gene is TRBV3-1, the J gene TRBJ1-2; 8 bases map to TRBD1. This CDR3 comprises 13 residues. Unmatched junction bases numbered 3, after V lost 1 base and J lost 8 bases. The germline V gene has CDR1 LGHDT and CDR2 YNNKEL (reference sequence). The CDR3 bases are TGTGCCAGCAGCCAAGCGGGGACAGGCGGCTACACCTTC. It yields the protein CASSQAGTGGYTF.

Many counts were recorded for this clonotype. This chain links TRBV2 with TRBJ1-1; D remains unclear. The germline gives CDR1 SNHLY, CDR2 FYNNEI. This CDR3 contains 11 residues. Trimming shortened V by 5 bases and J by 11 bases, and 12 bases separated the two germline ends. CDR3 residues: CASSRQRGAFF. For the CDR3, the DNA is TGTGCCAGCAGTCGACAACGCGGGGCTTTCTTT.

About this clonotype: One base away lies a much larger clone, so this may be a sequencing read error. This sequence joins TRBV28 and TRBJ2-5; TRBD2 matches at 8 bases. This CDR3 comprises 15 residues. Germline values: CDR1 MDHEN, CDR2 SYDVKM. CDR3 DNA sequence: TGTGTCAGCAGTCCACACCGGGGGGGCCAAGAGACCCAGTACTTC. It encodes CVSSPHRGGQETQYF.

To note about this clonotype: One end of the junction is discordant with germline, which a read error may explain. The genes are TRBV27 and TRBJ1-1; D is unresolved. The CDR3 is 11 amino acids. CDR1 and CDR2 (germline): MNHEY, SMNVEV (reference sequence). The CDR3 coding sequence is TGTGCCACCAGTGATTTATTTGAAGCTTTCTTT. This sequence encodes CATSDLFEAFF.

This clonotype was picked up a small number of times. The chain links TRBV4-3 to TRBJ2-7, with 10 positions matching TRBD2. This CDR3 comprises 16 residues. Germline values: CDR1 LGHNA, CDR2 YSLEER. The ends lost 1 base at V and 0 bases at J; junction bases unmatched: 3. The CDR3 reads CASSQAASGSSYEQYF. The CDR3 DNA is TGCGCCAGCAGCCAAGCCGCTAGCGGGAGCTCCTACGAGCAGTACTTC.